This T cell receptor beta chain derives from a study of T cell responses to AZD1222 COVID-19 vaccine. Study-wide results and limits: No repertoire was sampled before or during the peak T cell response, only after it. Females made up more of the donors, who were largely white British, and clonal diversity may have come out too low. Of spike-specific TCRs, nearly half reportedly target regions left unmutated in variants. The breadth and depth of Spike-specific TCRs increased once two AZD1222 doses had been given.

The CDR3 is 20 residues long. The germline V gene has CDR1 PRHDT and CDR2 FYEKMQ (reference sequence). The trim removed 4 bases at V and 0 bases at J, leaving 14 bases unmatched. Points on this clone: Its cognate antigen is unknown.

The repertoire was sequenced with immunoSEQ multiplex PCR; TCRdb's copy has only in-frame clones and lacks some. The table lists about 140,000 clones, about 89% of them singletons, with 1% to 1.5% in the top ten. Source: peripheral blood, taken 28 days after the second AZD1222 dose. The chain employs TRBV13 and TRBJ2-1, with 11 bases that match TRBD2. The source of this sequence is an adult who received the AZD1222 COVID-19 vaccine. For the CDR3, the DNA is TGTGCCAGCAGCTCAAGCCCGGGACTAGCGGCCGCGAGCTCCTACAATGAGCAGTTCTTC. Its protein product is CASSSSPGLAAASSYNEQFF.